The present T cell receptor beta chain was sequenced within a study of shared clonotypes between healthy human individuals. Study-level findings and limits: Researchers found naive subsets generally carried larger estimated richness than memory subsets.

Remarks on this clone: Its specificity is unknown.

Healthy HIV-negative adults without recent acute infections or vaccinations served as donors. On sorted subsets, replicate PCRs used 150 to 250 ng DNA, or about 30,000 T cell genomes. As processed by the authors: ImmunoSEQ gave junction-only sequences without quality scores, so filtering differed. Measured with immunoSEQ multiplex PCR; TCRdb has only the in-frame clones, and not every one. That table supplies the V and J calls and clone size; D and trimming were determined from the DNA. Among approximately 500,000 clones listed, 90% to 96% were seen once. Germline loops: CDR1 SGHNT, CDR2 YYREEE (reference sequence). This CDR3 region has 14 residues. V gave up 4 bases and J gave up 0 bases, with 10 bases separating them.

The sequencing input was naive CD4+ T cells sorted from blood. Subset here: CD45RA+ positively selected. The receptor was derived from a woman aged 25 to 45 in good health. The chain has TRBV5-4 and TRBJ1-1; the D gene is possibly TRBD1 (6 bases). The CDR3 nucleotides are TGTGCCAGCAGCGGGGGCAACATGAACACTGAAGCTTTCTTT. Its protein product is CASSGGNMNTEAFF.